The present entry profiles one T cell receptor beta chain with its context. The protocol was immunoSEQ multiplex PCR, while the TCRdb copy is restricted to in-frame clones and leaves out a portion. The sample holds tens of thousands of clones, about 84% seen once. The sample is drawn from a study of blood T cell repertoires in COVID-19. Study information: COVID-19 samples collected from the United States, Italy and Spain covered acute and convalescent phases.

Enrollment of patients from Seattle took place during active infection, with longitudinal follow-up. The trim removed 3 bases at V and 7 bases at J, leaving 19 bases unmatched. Looked up from germline, CDR1 is LNHDA and CDR2 is SQIVND (reference sequence). This CDR3 contains 19 residues. The genes are TRBV19 and TRBJ2-1; 9 nucleotides agree with TRBD2. Specimen: peripheral blood. The clonotype was recovered from a man aged 45 to 65 with COVID-19, enrolled during active disease. The CDR3 DNA sequence: TGTGCCAGTAGTATGGGGGATCTAGCGGGGACCCACAGGAGAAATGAGCAGTTCTTC. Translating gives CASSMGDLAGTHRRNEQFF.